Each of the 27 T cell receptor beta chains below was sequenced from the same sample in a study of somatic mutations in cytotoxic T cells in rheumatoid arthritis (dated by TCRdb to the late 2010s). Libraries were constructed by the immunoSEQ multiplex PCR assay. This is the immuneACCESS table as TCRdb keeps it, with only in-frame sequences that have V and J called. A part of the clones is gone; compared with another copy, unresolved V genes explain less than half, and the rest is unexplained. The sample includes about 8,600 clones, with roughly 75% observed a single time. The ten largest clonotypes hold about 36% of the sample. Sequencing input: CD8+ T cells sorted from blood. The receptor set was obtained from a woman aged 45-59 years in good health.

The V call is TRBV5-6, the J call TRBJ2-4, with D perhaps matching TRBD2 (5 bases). V lost 3 bases and J 4 bases, leaving 5 bases between the germline ends. The CDR3 consists of 12 residues. The V gene's germline CDR1 is SGHDT and CDR2 YYEEEE. The CDR3 DNA sequence: TGTGCCAGCAGCTCGGGAAAAAACATTCAGTACTTC. This translates into CASSSGKNIQYF.

V is TRBV2 and J is TRBJ1-4; perhaps TRBD1 as D (6 bases). The CDR3 is made up of 15 amino acids. V was clipped by 3 bases and J by 4 bases, with 12 bases between them. From germline, CDR1 is SNHLY and CDR2 FYNNEI. The CDR3 DNA sequence: TGTGCCAGCAGTGATGGGGGGGCGTTTAATGAAAAACTGTTTTTT. Translation: CASSDGGAFNEKLFF.

The J gene is TRBJ1-6, the V gene TRBV10-3; D is unclear. Trimming took 0 bases from V and 10 from J, leaving 16 bases between them. Looked up from germline, CDR1 is ENHRY and CDR2 is SYGVKD. The CDR3 is made up of 16 amino acids. The CDR3 region is CAISESRQKIDSPLHF. Here the CDR3 DNA reads TGTGCCATCAGTGAGTCGAGGCAGAAGATTGACTCACCCCTCCACTTT.

This clone was observed once. This chain joins TRBV2 and TRBJ2-7; 11 bases map to TRBD2. V trimming: 8 bases; J trimming: 1 base; junction bases outside the gene matches: 4. Germline CDR1 reads SNHLY; CDR2 reads FYNNEI. The CDR3 consists of 14 residues. CDR3 nucleotide sequence: TGTGCCAGCGATAGCGGGGGGGAATCCTACGAGCAGTACTTC. Its protein product is CASDSGGESYEQYF. The variable domain in full, completed from reference TRBV2 and TRBJ2-7, reads EPEVTQTPSHQVTQMGQEVILRCVPISNHLYFYWYRQILGQKVEFLVSFYNNEISEKSEIFDDQFSVERPDGSNFTLKIRSTKLEDSAMYFCASDSGGESYEQYFGPGTRLTVT.

As for this clone: At the DNA level, this CDR3 is encoded by other sequences in the same sample as well. J is TRBJ2-7 and V is TRBV7-9, with D perhaps matching TRBD2 (6 bases). The CDR3 has 14 residues. With 1 base removed from V and 2 bases from J, the gap between germline ends came to 9 bases. Germline V gives CDR1 SEHNR, CDR2 FQNEAQ (reference sequence). The CDR3 loop reads CASSLGLGTYEQYF. The CDR3 DNA follows: TGTGCCAGCAGCTTAGGACTAGGGACCTACGAGCAGTACTTC.

The V call is TRBV7-2, the J call TRBJ2-7, with D possibly being TRBD1 (7 bases). V was pared by 3 bases and J by 6 bases, with 18 bases between. The germline gives CDR1 SGHTA, CDR2 FQGNSA. The CDR3 covers 15 residues. The CDR3 loop reads CASSFWGDSSVEQYF. The CDR3 DNA follows: TGTGCCAGCAGCTTTTGGGGGGACAGTTCGGTCGAGCAGTACTTC.

This clone was seen a handful of times. The chain couples TRBV7-8 to TRBJ1-5; weak D call: TRBD1 (6 bases). The CDR3 covers 16 residues. V was clipped by 3 bases and J by 0 bases, with 12 bases between them. Germline CDR1 SGHVS, CDR2 FQNEAQ. CDR3: CASSFGTLISNQPQHF. The CDR3 nucleotides read TGTGCCAGCAGCTTTGGGACACTTATTAGCAATCAGCCCCAGCATTTT.

This chain uses TRBV2 with TRBJ2-1; TRBD2 matches at 11 bases. The germline gives CDR1 SNHLY, CDR2 FYNNEI. Losses at the gene ends were 11 bases for V and 8 bases for J; bases not matched to a gene: 14. This CDR3 has 15 amino acids. CDR3 sequence reads: CAGELAGALRDEQFF. For the CDR3, the DNA is TGTGCCGGAGAACTAGCGGGGGCCCTTAGGGATGAGCAGTTCTTC.

This chain connects TRBV7-2 to TRBJ2-7, with D possibly matching TRBD1 (6 bases). Germline V gives CDR1 SGHTA, CDR2 FQGNSA. The CDR3 has 15 residues. V gave up 7 bases and J gave up 2 bases, with 18 bases separating them. CDR3 bases: TGTGCCAGCACCTTGGACAGAATCGGAACCTACGAGCAGTACTTC. Amino acids: CASTLDRIGTYEQYF.

CDR3 loop: CASSTERGSSYEQYF. The DNA of the CDR3 is TGTGCCAGCAGCACAGAGCGGGGAAGCTCCTACGAGCAGTACTTC. This rearrangement joins TRBV5-6 to TRBJ2-7; 7 nucleotides agree with TRBD2. The CDR3 extends over 15 amino acids. V gave up 4 bases and J gave up 0 bases; unmatched junction bases: 7. Germline CDR1 is SGHDT and CDR2 is YYEEEE.

This clone rates as medium-sized. The chain is built from TRBV7-8 and TRBJ2-7; 8 nucleotides match TRBD1. The CDR3 consists of 16 residues. Germline CDR1 and CDR2: SGHVS and FQNEAQ. V was pared by 4 bases and J by 1 base, with 9 bases of the junction left unmatched. The CDR3 coding sequence is TGTGCCAGCAGCTCGACAGGGGCTGAGATATCCTACGAGCAGTACTTC. The encoded protein is CASSSTGAEISYEQYF.

The chain combines TRBV10-2 with TRBJ2-1, with 7 bases that match TRBD2. Germline V gene sequence: CDR1 WSHSY, CDR2 SAAADI. This CDR3 is 12 amino acids long. Losses at the gene ends were 9 bases for V and 10 bases for J; bases not matched to a gene: 9. The CDR3 nucleotides read TGCGCCAGTAGAGAGGTGGGACTAGAGCAGTTCTTC. This encodes CASREVGLEQFF.

The rearrangement links TRBV6-1 to TRBJ1-2; TRBD1 might be the D (6 bases). The CDR3 contains 15 residues. The germline V gene encodes CDR1 MNHNS and CDR2 SASEGT. V was shortened by 8 bases and J by 1 base, with 17 bases between the two germline ends. The CDR3 DNA is TGTGCCAGCCATCCAACAGGGCATTTTAACTATGGCTACACCTTC. Residues: CASHPTGHFNYGYTF.

A single count supports this clone. The chain carries TRBV19 and TRBJ2-7; D may be TRBD1 (5 bases). V lost 3 bases to trimming and J lost 3 bases, with 9 bases between them. Germline-derived CDR1 and CDR2 are LNHDA and SQIVND (reference sequence). This CDR3 region has 13 residues. The CDR3 coding sequence is TGTGCCAGTAGTATTCCAGGGCACTACGAGCAGTACTTC. Its translation: CASSIPGHYEQYF.

This sequence joins TRBV2 and TRBJ2-7; 7 nucleotides match TRBD2. Unmatched junction bases numbered 9, after V lost 3 bases and J lost 7 bases. Germline V gives CDR1 SNHLY, CDR2 FYNNEI. The CDR3 sequence is 14 residues long. This CDR3 reads CASSDRDYHGEQYF. DNA for the CDR3: TGTGCCAGCAGTGATCGGGACTACCATGGGGAGCAGTACTTC.

The chain joins TRBV15 to TRBJ2-7; TRBD1 matches at 7 bases. Germline trimming cut 1 base from V and 3 bases from J; bases unmatched to any gene: 3. The CDR3 sequence is 14 residues long. Germline lookup yields CDR1 LNHNV and CDR2 YYDKDF (reference sequence). Here the CDR3 DNA reads TGTGCCACCAGCAGAGGGACAGGTTACTACGAGCAGTACTTC. It yields the protein CATSRGTGYYEQYF.

This clone was observed a few times. The V gene is TRBV28, the J gene TRBJ2-7, with TRBD2 as a possible D gene (6 bases). Germline V CDR1 and CDR2: MDHEN, SYDVKM. V dropped 7 bases and J dropped 2 bases, with 12 bases sitting between them. This CDR3 is built from 13 residues. CDR3 protein: CASTAGPTYEQYF. The CDR3 nucleotides are TGTGCCAGCACCGCGGGGCCAACCTACGAGCAGTACTTC.

This chain joins TRBV7-2 and TRBJ2-7; TRBD1 aligns across 11 bases. The CDR3 is 19 residues long. Germline CDR1 reads SGHTA; CDR2 reads FQGNSA. Losses at the gene ends were 8 bases for V and 3 bases for J; bases not matched to a gene: 21. CDR3 loop: CASAKTVLLGGTGGYEQYF. DNA for the CDR3: TGTGCCAGCGCTAAAACCGTGCTCTTGGGGGGGACAGGGGGCTACGAGCAGTACTTC.

This clone was seen only once. This rearrangement joins TRBV5-8 to TRBJ2-3; 7 bases are shared with TRBD2. The CDR3 runs 15 residues. The junction had 4 bases not matched to a gene; V was cut back by 1 base and J by 2 bases. Germline lookup yields CDR1 SGHTS and CDR2 YDEGEE. CDR3 residues: CASSLPAGPTDTQYF. CDR3 DNA: TGTGCCAGCAGCTTGCCAGCGGGACCCACAGATACGCAGTATTTT. The variable domain in full, completed from reference TRBV5-8 and TRBJ2-3, reads EAGVTQSPTHLIKTRGQQATLRCSPISGHTSVYWYQQALGLGLQFLLWYDEGEERNRGNFPPRFSGRQFPNYSSELNVNALELEDSALYLCASSLPAGPTDTQYFGPGTRLTVL.

This chain uses TRBV5-4 with TRBJ2-7; D perhaps matches TRBD1 (6 bases). Deletions cut 2 bases from V and 3 bases from J, with 15 bases between. Germline values: CDR1 SGHNT, CDR2 YYREEE (reference sequence). The CDR3 loop spans 15 amino acids. The CDR3 DNA is TGTGCCAGCAGCTTCCCACAGGGTATTGTCTACGAGCAGTACTTC. Residues: CASSFPQGIVYEQYF.

As concerns this clone: The CDR3 carries no conserved terminal phenylalanine or tryptophan, so it likely arises from a read error. The DNA is omitted, as the CDR3 cannot be located on it reliably, and the CDR3 follows TCRdb's listing. This chain joins TRBV21-1 and TRBJ2-7; TRBD1, the table's D call, lacks a check against the DNA. TRBV21-1 is a known pseudogene. From its first to its last residue, the CDR3 has 16 amino acids. The CDR3 loop is CASSKERDRSYYEQYL.

This chain joins TRBV7-9 and TRBJ2-5; 9 bases line up with TRBD1. The CDR3 runs to 17 residues. Germline CDR1 is SEHNR and CDR2 is FQNEAQ (reference sequence). The V gene end was trimmed by 4 bases and the J gene end by 2 bases; junction bases not matched to a gene: 11. This CDR3 is CASSSRQGESPQETQYF. CDR3 DNA: TGTGCCAGCAGCTCTCGACAGGGGGAAAGCCCACAAGAGACCCAGTACTTC.

The chain carries TRBV7-9 and TRBJ2-3; maybe TRBD2 (5 bases). This CDR3 is 14 amino acids long. CDR1 and CDR2 from the germline V gene are SEHNR and FQNEAQ (reference sequence). Trimming took 5 bases from V and 2 from J, leaving 11 bases between them. The DNA of the CDR3 is TGTGCCAGCAGCGAAAGCGGATTCACAGATACGCAGTATTTT. Translation: CASSESGFTDTQYF.

The genes are TRBV4-1 and TRBJ2-1; D unresolved. There are 16 residues in the CDR3. CDR1 and CDR2 (germline): MGHRA, YSYEKL. V was trimmed by 0 bases and J by 0 bases, leaving 9 bases between them. CDR3 sequence reads: CASSQETASSYNEQFF. The CDR3 bases are TGCGCCAGCAGCCAAGAAACCGCGAGCTCCTACAATGAGCAGTTCTTC.

The rearrangement joins TRBV4-2 to TRBJ2-1; TRBD2 is a possible D gene (6 bases). The V gene lost 2 bases and the J gene lost 8 bases, with 19 bases spanning the gap. This CDR3 region has 16 residues. CDR1 and CDR2 (germline): LGHNA, YNFKEQ. CDR3 protein: CASSQTPGLESYEQFF. The CDR3 nucleotides are TGTGCCAGCAGCCAAACACCGGGACTCGAATCGTATGAGCAGTTCTTC.

The V gene is TRBV29-1, the J gene TRBJ1-2; 7 bases map to TRBD1. The CDR3 has 14 residues. Trimming at V came to 2 bases and at J to 4 bases, leaving 7 bases not matched to a gene. CDR1 is SQVTM and CDR2 is ANQGSEA in the germline V gene. CDR3 sequence reads: CSVERQGLSYGYTF. For the CDR3, the DNA is TGCAGCGTTGAAAGACAGGGCCTATCCTATGGCTACACCTTC.

As to this clone: A far bigger clonotype differs at one base, so this is likely a read error. Other DNA sequences of this sample code for an identical CDR3. The V gene is TRBV28, the J gene TRBJ2-2, with 8 bases that match TRBD1. The CDR3 is made up of 13 amino acids. The germline V gene has CDR1 MDHEN and CDR2 SYDVKM. CDR3 in amino acids: CASSHRGTGELFF. The CDR3, as DNA: TGTGCCAGCAGCCACAGGGGGACCGGTGAGCTGTTTTTT.